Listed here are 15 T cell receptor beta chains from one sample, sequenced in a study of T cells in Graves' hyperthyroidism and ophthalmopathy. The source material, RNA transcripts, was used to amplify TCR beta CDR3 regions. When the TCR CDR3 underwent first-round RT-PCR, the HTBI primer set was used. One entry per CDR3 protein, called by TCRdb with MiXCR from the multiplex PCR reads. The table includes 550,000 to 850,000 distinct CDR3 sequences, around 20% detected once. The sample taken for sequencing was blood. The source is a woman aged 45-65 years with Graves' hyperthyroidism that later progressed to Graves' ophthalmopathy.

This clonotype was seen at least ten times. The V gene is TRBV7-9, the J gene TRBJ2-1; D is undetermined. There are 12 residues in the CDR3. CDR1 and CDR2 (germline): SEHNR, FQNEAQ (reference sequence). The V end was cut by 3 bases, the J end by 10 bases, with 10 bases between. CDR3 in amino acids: CASSLTRGEQFF. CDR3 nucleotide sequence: TGTGCCAGCAGCTTGACACGCGGCGAGCAGTTCTTC.

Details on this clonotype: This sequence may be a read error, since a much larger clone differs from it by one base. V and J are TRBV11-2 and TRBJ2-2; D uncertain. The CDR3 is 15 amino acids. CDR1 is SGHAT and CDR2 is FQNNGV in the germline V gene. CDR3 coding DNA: TGTACCAGCAGCTTAGGTCCAGGGAACACCGGGGAGCTGTTTTTT. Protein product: CTSSLGPGNTGELFF.

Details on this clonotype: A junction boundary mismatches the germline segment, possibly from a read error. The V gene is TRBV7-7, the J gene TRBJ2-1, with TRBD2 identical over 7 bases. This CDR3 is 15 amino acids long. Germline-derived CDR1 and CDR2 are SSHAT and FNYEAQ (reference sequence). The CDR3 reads CASSLLFGGYNEQFF. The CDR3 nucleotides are TGTGCTAGCAGCTTGCTTTTCGGGGGGTACAATGAGCAGTTCTTC.

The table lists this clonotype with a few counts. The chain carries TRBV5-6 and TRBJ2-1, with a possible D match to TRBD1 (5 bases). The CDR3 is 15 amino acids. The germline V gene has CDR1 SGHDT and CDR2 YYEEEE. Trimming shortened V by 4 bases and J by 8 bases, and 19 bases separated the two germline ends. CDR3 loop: CASSGAGRRVDEQFF. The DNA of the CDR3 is TGTGCCAGCAGCGGCGCAGGGCGCAGGGTCGATGAGCAGTTCTTC.

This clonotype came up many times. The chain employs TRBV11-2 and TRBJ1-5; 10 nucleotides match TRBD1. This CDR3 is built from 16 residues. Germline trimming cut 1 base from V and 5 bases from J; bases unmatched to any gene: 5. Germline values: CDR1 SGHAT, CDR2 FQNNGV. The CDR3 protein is CASSLASGTGDQPQHF. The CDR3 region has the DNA TGTGCCAGCAGCTTAGCTTCCGGGACAGGGGATCAGCCCCAGCATTTT.

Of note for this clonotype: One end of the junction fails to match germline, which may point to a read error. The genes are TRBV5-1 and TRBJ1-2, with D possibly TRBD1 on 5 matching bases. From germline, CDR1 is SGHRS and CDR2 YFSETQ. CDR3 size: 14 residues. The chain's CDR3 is CASSLDPSTEGCTF. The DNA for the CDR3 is TGCGCCAGCAGCTTGGACCCTTCGACAGAGGGCTGCACCTTC.

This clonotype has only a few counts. The chain's CDR3 is CASSQELAGDTDTQYF. For the CDR3, the DNA is TGTGCCAGCAGCCAAGAACTAGCGGGGGACACAGATACGCAGTATTTT. This chain connects TRBV4-2 to TRBJ2-3; TRBD2 agrees at 11 bases. Per germline, CDR1 LGHNA and CDR2 YNFKEQ. Trimming at V came to 0 bases and at J to 2 bases, leaving 1 base not matched to a gene. The CDR3 consists of 16 residues.

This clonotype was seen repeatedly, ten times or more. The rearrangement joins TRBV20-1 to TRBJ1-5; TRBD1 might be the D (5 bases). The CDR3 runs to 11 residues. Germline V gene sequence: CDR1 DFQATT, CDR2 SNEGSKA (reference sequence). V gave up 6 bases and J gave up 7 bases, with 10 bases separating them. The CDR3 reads CSAAGDQPQHF. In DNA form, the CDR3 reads TGCAGTGCCGCCGGGGACCAGCCCCAGCATTTT.

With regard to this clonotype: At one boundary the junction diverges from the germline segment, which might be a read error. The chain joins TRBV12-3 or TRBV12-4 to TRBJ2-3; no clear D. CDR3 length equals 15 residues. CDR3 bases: TGTGCCAGCAGTCCTCCGGACGGTAGCACAGATATGCAGTATTTT. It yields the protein CASSPPDGSTDMQYF.

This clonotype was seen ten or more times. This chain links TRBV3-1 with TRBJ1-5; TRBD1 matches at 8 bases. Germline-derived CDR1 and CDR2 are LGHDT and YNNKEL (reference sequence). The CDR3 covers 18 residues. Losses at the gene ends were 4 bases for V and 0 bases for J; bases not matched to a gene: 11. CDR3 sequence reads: CASSRGFGTGSSNQPQHF. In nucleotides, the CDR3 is TGTGCCAGCAGCCGAGGATTCGGGACAGGCTCTAGCAATCAGCCCCAGCATTTT.

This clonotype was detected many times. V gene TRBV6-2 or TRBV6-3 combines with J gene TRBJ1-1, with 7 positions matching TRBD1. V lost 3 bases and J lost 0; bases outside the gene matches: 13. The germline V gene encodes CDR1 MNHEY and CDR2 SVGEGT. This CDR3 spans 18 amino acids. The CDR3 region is CASSYSGQEGTVNTEAFF. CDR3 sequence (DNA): TGTGCCAGCAGTTATTCCGGACAGGAGGGGACGGTGAACACTGAAGCTTTCTTT.

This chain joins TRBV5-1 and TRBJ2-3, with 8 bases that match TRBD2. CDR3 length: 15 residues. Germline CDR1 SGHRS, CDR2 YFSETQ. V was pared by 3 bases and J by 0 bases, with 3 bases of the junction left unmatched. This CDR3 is CASSWGLGSTDTQYF. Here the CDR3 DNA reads TGCGCCAGCAGCTGGGGACTAGGGAGCACAGATACGCAGTATTTT.

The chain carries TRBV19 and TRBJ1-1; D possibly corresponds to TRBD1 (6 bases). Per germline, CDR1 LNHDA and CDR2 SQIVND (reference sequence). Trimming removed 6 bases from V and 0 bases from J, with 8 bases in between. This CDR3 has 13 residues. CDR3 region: CASRGHLNTEAFF. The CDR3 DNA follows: TGTGCCAGTAGGGGACACTTGAACACTGAAGCTTTCTTT.

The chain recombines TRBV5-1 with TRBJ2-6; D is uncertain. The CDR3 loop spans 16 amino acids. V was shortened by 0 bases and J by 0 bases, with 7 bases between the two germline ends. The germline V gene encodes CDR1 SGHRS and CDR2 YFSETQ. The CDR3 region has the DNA TGCGCCAGCAGCTTGGACCCCCACTCTGGGGCCAACGTCCTGACTTTC. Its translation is CASSLDPHSGANVLTF.

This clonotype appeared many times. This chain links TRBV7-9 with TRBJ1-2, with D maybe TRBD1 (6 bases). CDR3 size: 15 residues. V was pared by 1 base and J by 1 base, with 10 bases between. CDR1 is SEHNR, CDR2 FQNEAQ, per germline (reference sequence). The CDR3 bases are TGTGCCAGCAGCTTAGGGACAGAGCTTAACTATGGCTACACCTTC. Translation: CASSLGTELNYGYTF.